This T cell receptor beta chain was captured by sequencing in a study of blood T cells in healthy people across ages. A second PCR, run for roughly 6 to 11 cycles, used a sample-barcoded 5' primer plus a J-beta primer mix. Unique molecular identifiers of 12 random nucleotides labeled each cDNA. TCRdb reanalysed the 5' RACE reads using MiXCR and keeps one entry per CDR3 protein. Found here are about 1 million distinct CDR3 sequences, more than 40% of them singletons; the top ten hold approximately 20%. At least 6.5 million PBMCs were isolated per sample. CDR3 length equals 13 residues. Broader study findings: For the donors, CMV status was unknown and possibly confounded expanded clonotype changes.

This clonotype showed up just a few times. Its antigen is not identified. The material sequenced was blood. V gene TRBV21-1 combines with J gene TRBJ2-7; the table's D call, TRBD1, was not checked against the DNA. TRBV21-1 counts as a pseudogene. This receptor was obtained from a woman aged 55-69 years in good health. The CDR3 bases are TGTGCCAGCAGCCACCTGACAGGACACGAGCAGTACTTC. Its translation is CASSHLTGHEQYF.